This TCR beta chain was sequenced during a study of blood T cell repertoires in COVID-19. Study information: Some COVID-19 samples were acute and others convalescent; all came from the United States, Italy and Spain. From T cells, B-cell-depleted T cells, or PBMCs came the material, which was cDNA or gDNA.

Measured with immunoSEQ multiplex PCR; TCRdb has only the in-frame clones, and not every one. The sample includes tens of thousands of clones, 70% to 90% seen only once; the top ten take more than 15%. V was cut by 2 bases and J by 5 bases, with 4 bases left in between. This CDR3 has 11 residues. CDR1 and CDR2 (germline): SGHTA, FQGNSA. The sequence was obtained from a man older than 75 in a cohort sampled during active COVID-19. The chain couples TRBV7-2 to TRBJ2-7; D gene unclear. The sequencing input was peripheral blood. CDR3 protein: CASSLLDEQYF. CDR3 in DNA: TGTGCCAGCAGCTTACTCGACGAGCAGTACTTC. The full variable domain, rest sourced from reference TRBV7-2 and TRBJ2-7, is GAGVSQSPSNKVTEKGKDVELRCDPISGHTALYWYRQSLGQGLEFLIYFQGNSAPDKSGLPSDRFSAERTGGSVSTLTIQRTQQEDSAVYLCASSLLDEQYFGPGTRLTVT.